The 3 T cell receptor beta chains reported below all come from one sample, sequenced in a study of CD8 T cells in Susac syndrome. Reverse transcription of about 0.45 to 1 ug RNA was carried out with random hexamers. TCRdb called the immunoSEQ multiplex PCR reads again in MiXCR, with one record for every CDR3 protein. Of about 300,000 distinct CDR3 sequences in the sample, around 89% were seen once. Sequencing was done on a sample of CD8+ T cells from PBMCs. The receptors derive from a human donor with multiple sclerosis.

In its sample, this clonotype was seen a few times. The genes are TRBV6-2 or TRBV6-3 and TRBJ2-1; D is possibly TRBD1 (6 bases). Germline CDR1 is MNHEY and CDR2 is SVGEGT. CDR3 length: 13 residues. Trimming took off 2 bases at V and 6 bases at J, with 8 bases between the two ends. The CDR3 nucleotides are TGTGCCAGCAGTTACCGGGACATCAATGAGCAGTTCTTC. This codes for CASSYRDINEQFF.

CDR3 protein: CASSQVSQGVEQFF. In nucleotides, the CDR3 is TGTGCCAGCAGCCAAGTAAGCCAGGGAGTTGAGCAGTTCTTC. The chain recombines TRBV14 with TRBJ2-1; D possibly matches TRBD1 or TRBD2 (5 bases each). Germline CDR1 reads SGHDN; CDR2 reads FVKESK. This CDR3 region has 14 residues. Trimming shortened V by 1 base and J by 9 bases, and 13 bases separated the two germline ends.

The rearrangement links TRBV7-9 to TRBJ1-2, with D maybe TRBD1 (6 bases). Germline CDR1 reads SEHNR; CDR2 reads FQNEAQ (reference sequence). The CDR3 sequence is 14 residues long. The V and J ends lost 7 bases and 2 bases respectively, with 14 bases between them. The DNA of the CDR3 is TGTGCCAGCAACCCTAGGGGGGGAAACTATGGCTACACCTTC. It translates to CASNPRGGNYGYTF.